This T cell receptor beta chain was sequenced during a study of blood T cell repertoires in COVID-19. Study details: Samples came from the United States, Italy and Spain, spanning acute and convalescent COVID-19.

This clone was detected only once. V gave up 5 bases and J gave up 4 bases, with 8 bases separating them. The CDR3 covers 12 residues. Germline CDR1 reads MNHEY; CDR2 reads SVGAGI. The data were produced by immunoSEQ multiplex PCR, yet TCRdb's version contains in-frame clones alone and is incomplete. In the table there are a few hundred thousand clones, roughly 89% of which are singletons. Material: peripheral blood. This chain links TRBV6-5 with TRBJ1-2; no firm D call. The TCR originated in a man aged 30 to 39 with acute or convalescent COVID-19. The CDR3 loop reads CASSRESYGYTF. As DNA, the CDR3 is TGTGCCAGCAGTCGGGAGTCCTATGGCTACACCTTC.